Below are 27 T cell receptor beta chains sequenced from a single sample in a study of shared clonotypes between healthy human individuals. Measured with immunoSEQ multiplex PCR; TCRdb has only the in-frame clones, and not every one. The sample has roughly 2.4 million clones; 95% are singletons. The material sequenced was naive CD4+ T cells sorted from blood. Sample subset: CD45RA+ positively selected. The source of these receptors is a man younger than 30 in good health.

This clone was seen a single time. The chain employs TRBV2 and TRBJ2-2; possibly TRBD2 for D (5 bases). There are 13 residues in the CDR3. Germline V lookup: CDR1 SNHLY, CDR2 FYNNEI. Trimming removed 6 bases from V and 6 bases from J, with 11 bases in between. CDR3: CASSRTVAGELFF. The CDR3 DNA is TGTGCCAGCAGCCGGACTGTCGCCGGGGAGCTGTTTTTT.

The CDR3 sequence: CASSSYTGTQETQYF. For the CDR3, the DNA is TGTGCCAGCAGTTCGTATACCGGGACACAAGAGACCCAGTACTTC. The gene calls are TRBV27 and TRBJ2-5, with D possibly matching TRBD1 (6 bases). Trimming cost V 4 bases and J 2 bases, with 14 bases left between them. This CDR3 region has 15 residues. The V gene's germline CDR1 is MNHEY and CDR2 SMNVEV (reference sequence).

The chain uses TRBV7-9 and TRBJ1-5; no firm D call. V was shortened by 3 bases and J by 0 bases, with 12 bases between the two germline ends. The CDR3 runs 16 residues. Germline V gene lookup returns CDR1 SEHNR and CDR2 FQNEAQ (reference sequence). In DNA, the CDR3 is TGTGCCAGCAGCTTGGACGGAACCTATAGCAATCAGCCCCAGCATTTT. Protein sequence: CASSLDGTYSNQPQHF.

This chain uses TRBV19 with TRBJ2-7; D perhaps matches TRBD1 (6 bases). Per the germline V gene, CDR1 is LNHDA and CDR2 is SQIVND (reference sequence). The V end lost 4 bases, the J end lost 2 bases, and 12 bases lay between the germline ends. The CDR3 is made up of 14 amino acids. CDR3 sequence: CASSTGTLPYEQYF. Here the CDR3 DNA reads TGTGCCAGTAGTACCGGGACACTTCCCTACGAGCAGTACTTC.

J is TRBJ2-3 and V is TRBV9, with 9 bases aligning to TRBD2. The CDR3 length is 17 residues. Unmatched junction bases numbered 7, after V lost 2 bases and J lost 0 bases. CDR1 SGDLS and CDR2 YYNGEE come from the germline V gene. CDR3 sequence (DNA): TGTGCCAGCAGCGTCACCTCTAGCGGGGCTAGCACAGATACGCAGTATTTT. Protein sequence: CASSVTSSGASTDTQYF.

The chain is built from TRBV6-1 and TRBJ1-1; D gene uncertain. The CDR3 covers 13 residues. The ends were cut back, 7 bases at V and 2 bases at J, with 11 bases in the middle. Looked up from germline, CDR1 is MNHNS and CDR2 is SASEGT. CDR3 sequence (DNA): TGTGCCAGCACGGTGTCAAAAAACACTGAAGCTTTCTTT. Translation: CASTVSKNTEAFF.

This sequence joins TRBV12-5 and TRBJ2-4, with 8 positions matching TRBD2. Trimming removed 6 bases from V and 8 bases from J; junction bases left unmatched: 9. Germline V gives CDR1 LGHNT, CDR2 FRNRAP. The CDR3 is 14 amino acids. CDR3 sequence (DNA): TGTGCTAGTGGGCACACTAGCGGAGGGGACATTCAGTACTTC. Encoded protein: CASGHTSGGDIQYF.

This clone appeared a single time. This chain joins TRBV6-6 and TRBJ2-5; D could derive from TRBD1 or TRBD2 (6 bases each). Deletions cut 8 bases from V and 5 bases from J, with 18 bases between. Germline V gene lookup returns CDR1 MNHNY and CDR2 SVGAGI (reference sequence). This CDR3 has 14 residues. The CDR3 sequence is CASAGGGTLETQYF. DNA for the CDR3: TGTGCCAGCGCAGGAGGGGGGACTTTGGAGACCCAGTACTTC.

Turning to this clone: The same CDR3 is also encoded by other DNA sequences in this sample. The chain carries TRBV9 and TRBJ2-5, with D perhaps matching TRBD1 (6 bases). V lost 2 bases to trimming and J lost 2 bases, with 10 bases between them. From germline, CDR1 is SGDLS and CDR2 YYNGEE. The CDR3 covers 14 residues. CDR3 sequence: CASSVGRGQETQYF. The CDR3 DNA is TGTGCCAGCAGCGTCGGTAGGGGGCAAGAGACCCAGTACTTC.

The chain recombines TRBV5-1 with TRBJ2-1, with unresolved D. V was cut by 1 base and J by 0 bases, with 11 bases left in between. The CDR3 totals 16 residues. Germline V lookup: CDR1 SGHRS, CDR2 YFSETQ. The CDR3 coding sequence is TGCGCCAGCAGCTTGAATCTAGGCGGCTCCTACAATGAGCAGTTCTTC. Encoded protein: CASSLNLGGSYNEQFF.

The V call is TRBV10-2, the J call TRBJ2-5; no clear D. This CDR3 comprises 14 residues. V shed 6 bases and J shed 5 bases, with 16 bases lying between them. Germline CDR1 is WSHSY and CDR2 is SAAADI. Here the CDR3 reads CASSLTIPTETQYF. CDR3 nucleotides: TGCGCCAGCAGCCTGACAATCCCAACGGAGACCCAGTACTTC.

The gene calls are TRBV2 and TRBJ1-6; a possible D gene is TRBD1 (5 bases). Germline CDR1 SNHLY, CDR2 FYNNEI. The V end was cut by 6 bases, the J end by 0 bases, with 12 bases between. This CDR3 is 16 amino acids long. The CDR3 DNA follows: TGTGCCAGCAGCGCTGACAGCAGCTCCTATAATTCACCCCTCCACTTT. This sequence encodes CASSADSSSYNSPLHF.

The CDR3 here is CASSRGTGVLNTGELFF. The CDR3 DNA follows: TGCGCCAGCAGCAGGGGGACAGGGGTTTTAAACACCGGGGAGCTGTTTTTT. The V gene is TRBV5-1, the J gene TRBJ2-2, with 10 bases aligning to TRBD1. The CDR3 length is 17 residues. Germline V lookup: CDR1 SGHRS, CDR2 YFSETQ. Unmatched junction bases numbered 8, after V lost 4 bases and J lost 2 bases.

A few counts support this clone. The rearrangement uses TRBV19 and TRBJ2-1, with a tentative D call TRBD1 (5 bases). This CDR3 is built from 16 residues. CDR1 and CDR2 (germline): LNHDA, SQIVND (reference sequence). V was pared by 5 bases and J by 4 bases, with 18 bases between. CDR3 in DNA: TGTGCCAGTAGTCCAGGACAAGGAATTAGGTACAATGAGCAGTTCTTC. This encodes CASSPGQGIRYNEQFF.

This clone appeared a single time. CDR3 residues: CATVSYTDTQYF. For the CDR3, the DNA is TGTGCCACGGTCAGCTACACAGATACGCAGTATTTT. The J gene is TRBJ2-3, the V gene TRBV28; no reliable D call. Germline CDR1 is MDHEN and CDR2 is SYDVKM. The CDR3 sequence is 12 residues long. The germline V and J ends were trimmed by 10 bases and 2 bases, with 10 bases remaining between them.

This chain joins TRBV6-1 and TRBJ1-2, with D possibly TRBD1 on 5 matching bases. CDR1 is MNHNS, CDR2 SASEGT, per germline. Trimming stripped 3 bases from V and 0 bases from J, with 14 bases between. The CDR3 sequence is 16 residues long. In nucleotides, the CDR3 is TGTGCCAGCAGTGAGGAACTGACAGTTTCTAACTATGGCTACACCTTC. Its translation is CASSEELTVSNYGYTF.

The V gene is TRBV7-8, the J gene TRBJ2-3; D possibly matches TRBD1 or TRBD2 (5 bases each). The V gene's germline CDR1 is SGHVS and CDR2 FQNEAQ. The CDR3 consists of 16 residues. Trimming cost V 3 bases and J 1 base, with 14 bases left between them. In nucleotides, the CDR3 is TGTGCCAGCAGCTTCGGGACCCTAGGTGGCACAGATACGCAGTATTTT. It yields the protein CASSFGTLGGTDTQYF.

The chain has TRBV6-6 and TRBJ1-2; D gene uncertain. Trimming cost V 5 bases and J 4 bases, with 17 bases left between them. This CDR3 comprises 15 residues. From germline, CDR1 is MNHNY and CDR2 SVGAGI (reference sequence). This CDR3 is CASSTRSAGTYGYTF. The CDR3 nucleotides read TGTGCCAGCAGTACCCGTTCGGCGGGAACCTATGGCTACACCTTC.

With respect to this clone: This sample also contains other DNA sequences that code for the same CDR3. This rearrangement joins TRBV6-5 to TRBJ2-4, with D uncertain. The germline V and J ends were trimmed by 2 bases and 0 bases, with 5 bases remaining between them. This CDR3 is built from 14 residues. Germline values: CDR1 MNHEY, CDR2 SVGAGI. CDR3 bases: TGTGCCAGCAGTTACGGCTTAGCCAAAAACATTCAGTACTTC. It is translated as CASSYGLAKNIQYF.

The chain carries TRBV6-5 and TRBJ1-6; a weak D match, TRBD1 (6 bases). Trimming removed 0 bases at V and 9 bases at J, with 9 bases between. CDR3 length equals 14 residues. Germline CDR1 MNHEY, CDR2 SVGAGI. CDR3 sequence: CASSYSGGTSPLHF. The DNA of the CDR3 is TGTGCCAGCAGTTACTCAGGGGGTACTTCACCCCTCCACTTT.

J is TRBJ2-3 and V is TRBV30; D is uncertain. Germline-derived CDR1 and CDR2 are GTSNPN and SVGIG (reference sequence). Trimming took off 3 bases at V and 0 bases at J, with 10 bases between the two ends. The CDR3 has 14 amino acids. In nucleotides, the CDR3 is TGTGCCTGGAGGAGACTTGCAAGCACAGATACGCAGTATTTT. As protein: CAWRRLASTDTQYF.

The rearrangement uses TRBV6-6 and TRBJ2-3, with D possibly being TRBD2 (5 bases). Looked up from germline, CDR1 is MNHNY and CDR2 is SVGAGI (reference sequence). CDR3 size: 14 residues. V lost 6 bases and J lost 0, with 10 bases in between. The chain's CDR3 is CASSRTASTDTQYF. Here the CDR3 DNA reads TGTGCCAGCAGCCGGACTGCTAGCACAGATACGCAGTATTTT.

In regard to this clone: The same CDR3 can be traced to other DNA sequences in this sample. The J gene is TRBJ2-7, the V gene TRBV27; D uncertain. The germline gives CDR1 MNHEY, CDR2 SMNVEV (reference sequence). CDR3 length: 13 amino acids. V was pared by 4 bases and J by 0 bases, with 7 bases between. CDR3 protein: CASSSTASYEQYF. In DNA form, the CDR3 reads TGTGCCAGCAGTTCCACAGCCTCCTACGAGCAGTACTTC.

This rearrangement joins TRBV5-1 to TRBJ2-3; 7 bases align to TRBD2. The CDR3 is made up of 16 amino acids. J was trimmed by 0 bases and V by 0 bases; bases with no gene match: 4. Per the germline V gene, CDR1 is SGHRS and CDR2 is YFSETQ. CDR3 sequence: CASSLVRGESTDTQYF. In DNA, the CDR3 is TGCGCCAGCAGCTTGGTACGGGGGGAAAGCACAGATACGCAGTATTTT.

The genes are TRBV7-4 and TRBJ1-4; 7 bases match TRBD1. Per germline, CDR1 SGHVT and CDR2 SQSDAQ. CDR3 length: 16 amino acids. The J segment lost 9 bases and the V segment lost 0 bases, leaving 10 bases of the junction unmatched. The DNA of the CDR3 is TGTGCCAGCAGCTTAGCGCAAGGGACAGCGCCTAAAAAACTGTTTTTT. It translates to CASSLAQGTAPKKLFF.

J is TRBJ1-1 and V is TRBV10-2; 8 positions match TRBD1. This CDR3 has 13 residues. The germline CDR1 and CDR2 sequences are WSHSY and SAAADI. Germline trimming cut 7 bases from V and 2 bases from J; bases unmatched to any gene: 3. In DNA form, the CDR3 reads TGCGCCAGCACCGGACAGGGCAACACTGAAGCTTTCTTT. It yields the protein CASTGQGNTEAFF.

The V gene is TRBV2, the J gene TRBJ1-2; perhaps TRBD1 as D (5 bases). The germline V gene has CDR1 SNHLY and CDR2 FYNNEI. V was pared by 7 bases and J by 3 bases, with 18 bases between. The CDR3 is 15 amino acids. The CDR3 sequence: CASKSQGIRDYGYTF. As DNA, the CDR3 is TGTGCCAGCAAAAGTCAGGGAATACGGGACTATGGCTACACCTTC.